This T cell receptor beta chain is drawn from a study of shared clonotypes between healthy human individuals. Study in general: Each donor contributed plates that comprised three CD4 naive, three CD4 memory, two CD8 naive and one CD8 memory. The study, taken as a whole, reports: Memory subsets had estimated richness that was generally smaller than that of naive subsets. Exclusively blood specimens were collected; tissue repertoires likely differ. A handful of donors had roughly 5.2% of their naive CD4 clonotypes in common.

Sequencing used immunoSEQ multiplex PCR; TCRdb keeps in-frame clones, though not all of them. Of around 650,000 clones in the sample, roughly 96% were seen once. Concerning this clone: Its matching antigen is unknown.

Germline-derived CDR1 and CDR2 are LGHNA and YNFKEQ. The CDR3 contains 16 residues. Trimming shortened V by 4 bases and J by 4 bases, and 19 bases separated the two germline ends. Naive CD8 cells were CD45RO-negative, positively selected for CCR7, excluding terminally differentiated effector memory CD45RA+ cells. The receptor comes from a woman aged 25 to 45 in good health. Sequencing was performed on naive CD8+ T cells sorted from blood. The rearrangement uses TRBV4-2 and TRBJ1-1, with a possible D match to TRBD1 (5 bases). The CDR3 bases are TGTGCCAGCAGCCGGGCTTTTACCGGGGGTATCACTGAAGCTTTCTTT. This codes for CASSRAFTGGITEAFF.